This T cell receptor delta chain comes out of a study of γδ T cells in repeated Plasmodium falciparum infection. TCRdb re-called the multiplex PCR reads through CATT. The data contain under 65,000 delta-chain clones, 1.7% of them singletons. This clone was recorded many times. It differs at one base from a far larger clone, so likely a read error. Other DNA sequences from this sample encode an identical CDR3 as well. The germline V gene encodes CDR1 GEAIGNYY and CDR2 EKD. J was trimmed by 1 base and V by 4 bases; bases with no gene match: 15. The CDR3 sequence is 18 residues long. Vgamma9/Vdelta2+ and Vdelta2-negative gammadelta T cells were flow-sorted from PBMC for bulk sequencing.

The rearrangement links TRDV2 to TRDJ1; 9 bases fit TRDD3. Sample: gamma-delta T cells from blood. The receptor was derived from a pool of human donors (malaria-infected and uninfected, not separated). Written as DNA, the CDR3 is TGTGCCTGTGATCCCGTACTGGGGGACACGGGGGTCACCGATAAACTCATCTTT. Protein: CACDPVLGDTGVTDKLIF.